This T cell receptor (beta chain) was sequenced in a study of blood T cell repertoires in COVID-19. About the research overall: From T cells, B-cell-depleted T cells, or PBMCs came the material, which was cDNA or gDNA.

Method: immunoSEQ multiplex PCR; TCRdb's copy keeps in-frame clones and lacks some. The top ten clones hold 2% to 2.5% of a sample with roughly 250,000 clones, around nine tenths of them seen once. V lost 4 bases to trimming and J lost 1 base; unmatched junction nucleotides: 10. The germline V gene encodes CDR1 SGHRS and CDR2 YFSETQ. The CDR3 is 16 residues long. This clone was seen a single time. The chain employs TRBV5-1 and TRBJ2-7, with 8 nucleotides matching TRBD2. The TCR comes from a woman aged 40 to 50 who had recovered from COVID-19. Sample: peripheral blood. The CDR3: CASSPRGSGGSYEQYF. The CDR3 DNA sequence: TGCGCCAGCAGCCCTCGGGGGAGCGGGGGTTCCTACGAGCAGTACTTC.